What follows are 13 T cell receptor beta chains derived from one specimen sequenced in a study of blood T cells in healthy people across ages. Through a sample-barcoded 5' primer and a J-beta primer mix, a second PCR was run for roughly 6 to 11 cycles. Via MiXCR, TCRdb re-called the 5' RACE reads, giving one row per CDR3 protein. The data show around 710,000 distinct CDR3 sequences, with approximately 39% seen just once and 20% to 25% held by the top ten. Sequencing was carried out using blood. The source is a woman aged 60-75 years in good health.

As to this clonotype: A junction end diverges from the germline sequence, so it may reflect a read error. This rearrangement joins TRBV7-2 to TRBJ2-3; 8 bases fit TRBD2. The CDR3 is 15 residues long. The germline V gene has CDR1 SGHTA and CDR2 FQGNSA. The CDR3 DNA follows: TGCGCCAGCAGCTCTAGCGGGCATCACACAGATACGCCGTATTTT. Translating it yields CASSSSGHHTDTPYF. The full variable domain, rest sourced from reference TRBV7-2 and TRBJ2-3, is GAGVSQSPSNKVTEKGKDVELRCDPISGHTALYWYRQSLGQGLEFLIYFQGNSAPDKSGLPSDRFSAERTGGSVSTLTIQRTQQEDSAVYLCASSSSGHHTDTPYFGPGTRLTVL.

This clonotype occurred a few times. The chain links TRBV5-1 to TRBJ2-5; 7 nucleotides line up with TRBD1. The J segment lost 1 base and the V segment lost 4 bases, leaving 4 bases of the junction unmatched. The germline gives CDR1 SGHRS, CDR2 YFSETQ. CDR3 length: 14 residues. The CDR3: CASSGYRGQETQYF. CDR3 DNA: TGCGCCAGCAGCGGATACAGGGGCCAAGAGACCCAGTACTTC.

The chain recombines TRBV7-3 with TRBJ2-5; D call uncertain. This CDR3 contains 14 residues. Deletions cut 0 bases from V and 2 bases from J, with 7 bases between. Germline V gene lookup returns CDR1 SGHTA and CDR2 FQGTGA. CDR3 sequence: CASSLTWDQETQYF. The DNA for the CDR3 is TGTGCCAGCAGCTTAACGTGGGATCAAGAGACCCAGTACTTC.

The J gene is TRBJ2-5, the V gene TRBV7-8; D gene uncertain. The J call is doubtful: the DNA matches TRBJ2-7 better. The CDR3 is 13 residues long. CDR1 is SGHVS and CDR2 is FQNEAQ in the germline V gene. In nucleotides, the CDR3 is TGTGCCAGCAGCTTACAAAGTTTCAGCGAGCAGTACTTC. This sequence encodes CASSLQSFSEQYF.

V gene TRBV5-1 combines with J gene TRBJ2-7; D remains ambiguous. The CDR3 covers 15 residues. The germline V gene encodes CDR1 SGHRS and CDR2 YFSETQ. With 0 bases removed from V and 0 bases from J, the gap between germline ends came to 10 bases. The CDR3 DNA is TGCGCCAGCAGCTTGGATCCCGTGGGCTCCTACGAGCAGTACTTC. Translation: CASSLDPVGSYEQYF. The full variable domain, with the rest looked up from reference TRBV5-1 and TRBJ2-7, is KAGVTQTPRYLIKTRGQQVTLSCSPISGHRSVSWYQQTPGQGLQFLFEYFSETQRNKGNFPGRFSGRQFSNSRSEMNVSTLELGDSALYLCASSLDPVGSYEQYFGPGTRLTVT.

The chain is built from TRBV9 and TRBJ2-2, with 7 bases matching TRBD2. V trimming: 3 bases; J trimming: 0 bases; junction bases outside the gene matches: 8. From germline, CDR1 is SGDLS and CDR2 YYNGEE. The CDR3 is made up of 17 amino acids. CDR3 loop: CASSGGPAGANTGELFF. The CDR3 nucleotides are TGTGCCAGCAGCGGAGGCCCGGCGGGAGCGAACACCGGGGAGCTGTTTTTT.

The rearrangement joins TRBV5-1 to TRBJ1-6; D perhaps matches TRBD1 (6 bases). This CDR3 comprises 17 residues. CDR1 is SGHRS and CDR2 is YFSETQ in the germline V gene. V shed 0 bases and J shed 8 bases, with 18 bases lying between them. This CDR3 reads CASSLAGGPGDHSPLHF. CDR3 in DNA: TGCGCCAGCAGCTTGGCCGGGGGGCCGGGGGACCATTCACCCCTCCACTTT.

In its sample, this clonotype was seen once. One end of the junction does not line up with germline, which may come from a read error. This sequence joins TRBV4-3 and TRBJ1-6; the match to TRBD1 covers 8 bases. CDR3 size: 17 residues. CDR1 and CDR2 from the germline V gene are LGHNA and YSLEER. CDR3 bases: TGCGCCAGCAGCCGACAACAGGGGGGCGTCTATAGTTCACCCCTCCACTTT. Its protein is CASSRQQGGVYSSPLHF.

This chain connects TRBV12-3 or TRBV12-4 to TRBJ2-2; 7 bases line up with TRBD1. The CDR3 runs to 16 residues. J was trimmed by 7 bases and V by 5 bases; bases with no gene match: 13. The chain's CDR3 is CASSHPTGRMGGELFF. In DNA form, the CDR3 reads TGTGCCAGCAGTCACCCGACAGGGAGAATGGGCGGGGAGCTGTTTTTT.

The chain combines TRBV7-2 with TRBJ2-5; the match to TRBD2 covers 8 bases. J was trimmed by 6 bases and V by 5 bases; bases with no gene match: 17. The CDR3 consists of 17 residues. Germline V gives CDR1 SGHTA, CDR2 FQGNSA. The CDR3 is CASSPSFPLAGGKTQYF. CDR3 nucleotides: TGTGCCAGCAGCCCCTCCTTTCCTCTAGCGGGCGGAAAGACCCAGTACTTC.

There are many counts of this clonotype. J is TRBJ2-1 and V is TRBV20-1; 14 nucleotides align to TRBD2. The length of the CDR3 is 18 residues. With 0 bases clipped from V and 4 bases from J, the junction kept 8 bases outside the gene matches. CDR1 is DFQATT, CDR2 SNEGSKA, per germline (reference sequence). CDR3 residues: CSARDKTSGRAGYNEQFF. CDR3 bases: TGCAGTGCTAGAGATAAGACTAGCGGGAGGGCTGGTTACAATGAGCAGTTCTTC.

This rearrangement joins TRBV11-2 to TRBJ2-1; TRBD2 agrees at 7 bases. The length of the CDR3 is 14 residues. Germline CDR1 is SGHAT and CDR2 is FQNNGV. After removal of 3 bases from V and 8 bases from J, the junction contained 7 bases not matched to a gene. The CDR3 nucleotides are TGTGCCAGCAGCTTGCTCGAGGGAGGGGATGAGCAGTTCTTC. The encoded protein is CASSLLEGGDEQFF. Looking up the rest from reference TRBV11-2 and TRBJ2-1 gives the full variable domain: EAGVAQSPRYKIIEKRQSVAFWCNPISGHATLYWYQQILGQGPKLLIQFQNNGVVDDSQLPKDRFSAERLKGVDSTLKIQPAKLEDSAVYLCASSLLEGGDEQFFGPGTRLTVL.

This clonotype was detected only a few times. The CDR3 loop reads CASSREFNQPQHF. In nucleotides, the CDR3 is TGTGCCAGCAGCCGGGAATTCAATCAGCCCCAGCATTTT. The chain uses TRBV5-6 and TRBJ1-5; D unclear. Trimming pared 4 bases from V and 3 bases from J, leaving 8 bases between. Germline V gene lookup returns CDR1 SGHDT and CDR2 YYEEEE. The CDR3 length is 13 residues. The whole variable domain, filled in from reference TRBV5-6 and TRBJ1-5, reads DAGVTQSPTHLIKTRGQQVTLRCSPKSGHDTVSWYQQALGQGPQFIFQYYEEEERQRGNFPDRFSGHQFPNYSSELNVNALLLGDSALYLCASSREFNQPQHFGDGTRLSIL.